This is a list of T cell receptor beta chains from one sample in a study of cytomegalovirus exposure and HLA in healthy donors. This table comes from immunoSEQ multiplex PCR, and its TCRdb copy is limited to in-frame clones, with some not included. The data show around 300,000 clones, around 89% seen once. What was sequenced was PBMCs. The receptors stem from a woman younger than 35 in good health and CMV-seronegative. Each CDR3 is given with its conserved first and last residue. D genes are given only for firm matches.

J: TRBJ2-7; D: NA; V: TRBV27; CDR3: CASSSRGSLNEQYF; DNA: TGTGCCAGCAGTTCTAGGGGCAGCTTAAACGAGCAGTACTTC
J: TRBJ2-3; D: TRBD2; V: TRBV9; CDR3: CASSVSSGIWTDTQYF; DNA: TGTGCCAGCAGCGTGTCTAGCGGGATTTGGACAGATACGCAGTATTTT
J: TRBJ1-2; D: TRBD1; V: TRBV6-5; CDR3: CASSRTGNGYTF; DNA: TGTGCCAGCAGTAGGACAGGGAATGGCTACACCTTC
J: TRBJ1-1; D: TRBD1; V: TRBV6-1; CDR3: CASSRDRESAEAFF; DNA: TGTGCCAGCAGTAGGGACAGGGAGTCAGCTGAAGCTTTCTTT
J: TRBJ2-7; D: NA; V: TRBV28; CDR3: CASSLYPQAGDEQYF; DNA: TGTGCCAGCAGTTTATACCCCCAGGCAGGGGACGAGCAGTACTTC
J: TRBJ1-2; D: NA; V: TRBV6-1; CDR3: CASNPGWDGYTF; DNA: TGTGCCAGCAACCCCGGGTGGGATGGCTACACCTTC
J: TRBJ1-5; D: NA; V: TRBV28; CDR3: CASSSSGREESLITQPQHF; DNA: TGTGCCAGCAGTTCCTCTGGGAGGGAAGAATCCCTCATTACTCAGCCCCAGCATTTT
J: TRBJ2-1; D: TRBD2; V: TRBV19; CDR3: CASSIIASGSSHNEQFF; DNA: TGTGCCAGTAGTATAATTGCAAGCGGGAGCTCCCACAATGAGCAGTTCTTC
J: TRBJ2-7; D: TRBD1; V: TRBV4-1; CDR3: CASSQGTGVYLAENYEQYF; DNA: TGCGCCAGCAGCCAGGGAACAGGGGTATACCTGGCGGAAAACTACGAGCAGTACTTC
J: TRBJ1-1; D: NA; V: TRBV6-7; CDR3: CASRPQSPQPNTEAFF; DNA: TGTGCCAGCAGACCCCAGTCCCCACAGCCTAACACTGAAGCTTTCTTT
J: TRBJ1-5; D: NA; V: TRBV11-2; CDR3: CASSLDGGSQPQHF; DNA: TGTGCCAGCAGCTTAGATGGGGGGAGCCAGCCCCAGCATTTT
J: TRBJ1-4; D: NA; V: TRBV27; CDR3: CASSFGGYNEKLFF; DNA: TGTGCCAGCAGTTTTGGGGGGTATAATGAAAAACTGTTTTTT
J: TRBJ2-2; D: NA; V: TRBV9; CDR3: CASRGGRGELFF; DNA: TGTGCCAGCAGGGGGGGACGCGGGGAGCTGTTTTTT
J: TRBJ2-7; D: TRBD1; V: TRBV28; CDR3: CASSPKAPRTGRRIYEQYF; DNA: TGTGCCAGCAGTCCGAAAGCCCCCCGGACAGGGAGGAGGATCTACGAGCAGTACTTC
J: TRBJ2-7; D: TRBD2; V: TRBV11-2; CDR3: CASSFRGRTSGRTPYEQYF; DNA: TGTGCCAGCAGCTTTCGAGGCCGGACTAGCGGGCGCACTCCCTACGAGCAGTACTTC
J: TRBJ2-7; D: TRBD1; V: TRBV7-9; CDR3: CANGGTGTYEQYF; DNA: TGTGCCAACGGAGGGACAGGGACCTACGAGCAGTACTTC
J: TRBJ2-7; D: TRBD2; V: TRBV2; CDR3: CASRSGLAYEQYF; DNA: TGTGCCAGCAGATCGGGACTAGCCTACGAGCAGTACTTC
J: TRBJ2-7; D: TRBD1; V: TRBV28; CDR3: CASSWERQGANEQYF; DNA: TGTGCCAGCAGTTGGGAGAGACAGGGGGCGAACGAGCAGTACTTC
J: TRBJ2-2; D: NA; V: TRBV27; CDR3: CASSPRSSGELFF; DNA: TGTGCCAGCAGTCCTAGGTCCTCCGGGGAGCTGTTTTTT
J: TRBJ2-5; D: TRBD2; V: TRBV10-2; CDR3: CASTPGTSVSETQYF; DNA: TGCGCCAGCACCCCTGGGACTAGCGTGTCAGAGACCCAGTACTTC
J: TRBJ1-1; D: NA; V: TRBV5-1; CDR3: CASSLGSGRGNTEAFF; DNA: TGCGCCAGCAGCTTGGGGTCAGGGAGGGGGAACACTGAAGCTTTCTTT
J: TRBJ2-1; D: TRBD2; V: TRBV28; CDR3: CASSSQTSGYYNEQFF; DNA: TGTGCCAGCAGTTCCCAAACTAGCGGGTATTACAATGAGCAGTTCTTC
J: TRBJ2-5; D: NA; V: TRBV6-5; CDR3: CATTSPGGYVETQYF; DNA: TGTGCTACAACATCACCCGGAGGTTATGTGGAGACCCAGTACTTC
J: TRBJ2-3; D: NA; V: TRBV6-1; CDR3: CASSARLDTDTQYF; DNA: TGTGCCAGCAGTGCTAGGCTAGACACAGATACGCAGTATTTT
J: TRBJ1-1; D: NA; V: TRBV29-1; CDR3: CSVARQGNTEAFF; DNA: TGCAGCGTTGCGAGGCAGGGGAACACTGAAGCTTTCTTT
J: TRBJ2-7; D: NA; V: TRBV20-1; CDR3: CSARGTAAEYF; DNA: TGCAGTGCTAGGGGGACTGCAGCGGAGTACTTC
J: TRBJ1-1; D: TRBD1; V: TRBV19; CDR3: CASKQQGESTEAFF; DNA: TGTGCCAGCAAACAACAGGGGGAAAGCACTGAAGCTTTCTTT
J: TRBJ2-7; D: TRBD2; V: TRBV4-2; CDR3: CASSQDASGTSYEQYF; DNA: TGTGCCAGCAGCCAAGACGCGAGCGGGACCTCCTACGAGCAGTACTTC
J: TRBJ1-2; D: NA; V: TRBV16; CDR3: CASSQSQNYGYTF; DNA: TGTGCCAGCAGCCAATCACAGAACTATGGCTACACCTTC
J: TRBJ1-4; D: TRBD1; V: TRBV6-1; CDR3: CASSERPGGNEKLFF; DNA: TGTGCCAGCAGTGAACGGCCAGGGGGTAATGAAAAACTGTTTTTT
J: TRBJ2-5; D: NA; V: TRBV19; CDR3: CASSSLGGETQYF; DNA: TGTGCCAGTAGCTCGTTGGGAGGCGAGACCCAGTACTTC
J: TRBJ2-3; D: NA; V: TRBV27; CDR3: CASSFSRSTDTQYF; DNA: TGTGCCAGCAGTTTTAGTAGATCCACAGATACGCAGTATTTT
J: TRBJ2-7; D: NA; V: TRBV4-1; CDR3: CASSQDSTGSYEQYF; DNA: TGCGCCAGCAGCCAAGATTCGACAGGCTCCTACGAGCAGTACTTC
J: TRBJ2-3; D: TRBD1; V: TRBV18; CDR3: CASSQDRTSSTDTQYF; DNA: TGTGCCAGCTCACAGGACAGGACTTCTAGCACAGATACGCAGTATTTT